The rows below give T cell receptor beta chains drawn from one sample of a study of beta chain features in type 1 diabetes. The assay was immunoSEQ multiplex PCR, and TCRdb's table has in-frame clones only and misses some. This sample carries 200,000 to 300,000 clones, 9.5% to 13% of them seen once, and the ten largest clones take about 0.018%. Sequenced material: naive CD4+ T cells from blood. Every receptor here comes from a man aged 25 to 40 with type 1 diabetes. CDR3s include the opening cysteine and the closing phenylalanine or tryptophan. A D gene is named only where the DNA matches it firmly. Not every row has a clone size; where given, it reads once, few, many or a size class.

v_call: TRBV7-2; j_call: TRBJ2-1; d_call: TRBD2; clone_size: .; cdr3_nt: TGTGCCAGCAGCTTACTAGCGGGGGGATACAATGAGCAGTTCTTC; cdr3_aa: CASSLLAGGYNEQFF
v_call: TRBV6-5; j_call: TRBJ1-1; d_call: TRBD1; clone_size: .; cdr3_nt: TGTGCCAGCAGATTGGACAGGGACACTGAAGCTTTCTTT; cdr3_aa: CASRLDRDTEAFF
v_call: TRBV2; j_call: TRBJ2-3; d_call: .; clone_size: .; cdr3_nt: TGTGCCAGCAGTGAACGGTCAGATACGCAGTATTTT; cdr3_aa: CASSERSDTQYF
v_call: TRBV28; j_call: TRBJ2-4; d_call: .; clone_size: .; cdr3_nt: TGTGCCAGCAGTACTCAAAACATTCAGTACTTC; cdr3_aa: CASSTQNIQYF
v_call: TRBV7-2; j_call: TRBJ2-1; d_call: TRBD2; clone_size: few; cdr3_nt: TGTGCCAGCAGGGGTAGCGGGGGGCTAAGTGAGCAGTTCTTC; cdr3_aa: CASRGSGGLSEQFF
v_call: TRBV5-4; j_call: TRBJ1-6; d_call: .; clone_size: few; cdr3_nt: TGTGCCAGCAGCACTGACAGGAGAGCTTGGAATTCACCCCTCCACTTT; cdr3_aa: CASSTDRRAWNSPLHF
v_call: TRBV19; j_call: TRBJ1-2; d_call: .; clone_size: .; cdr3_nt: TGTGCCAGTAGTCCAAGGCAGGGGCAGGACGGCTACACCTTC; cdr3_aa: CASSPRQGQDGYTF
v_call: TRBV29-1; j_call: TRBJ2-3; d_call: .; clone_size: .; cdr3_nt: TGCAGCGTTGCGGGTTTGACAGATACGCAGTATTTT; cdr3_aa: CSVAGLTDTQYF
v_call: TRBV6-5; j_call: TRBJ2-3; d_call: TRBD2; clone_size: .; cdr3_nt: TGTGCCAGCAGTTACGCTAGCGGGGGGCGCACAGATACGCAGTATTTT; cdr3_aa: CASSYASGGRTDTQYF
v_call: TRBV7-2; j_call: TRBJ1-2; d_call: .; clone_size: .; cdr3_nt: TGTGCCAGCAGCTTAGACACGGGGGTAGAATATGGCTACACCTTC; cdr3_aa: CASSLDTGVEYGYTF
v_call: TRBV2; j_call: TRBJ2-2; d_call: TRBD1; clone_size: few; cdr3_nt: TGTGCCACCGGACAGGGTTTTTACACCGGGGAGCTGTTTTTT; cdr3_aa: CATGQGFYTGELFF
v_call: TRBV7-2; j_call: TRBJ2-5; d_call: .; clone_size: few; cdr3_nt: TGTGCCAGCAGCAGATACGGTCCCTCAGAGACCCAGTACTTC; cdr3_aa: CASSRYGPSETQYF
v_call: TRBV6-5; j_call: TRBJ2-5; d_call: TRBD2; clone_size: .; cdr3_nt: TGTGCCAGCAGTCCGGGACTAGCGGCAATAGAGACCCAGTACTTC; cdr3_aa: CASSPGLAAIETQYF
v_call: TRBV5-1; j_call: TRBJ2-7; d_call: .; clone_size: .; cdr3_nt: TGCGCCAGCAGCTACTCCTTCAGTTCCCGGGGAAGTGCCTACGAGCAGTACTTC; cdr3_aa: CASSYSFSSRGSAYEQYF
v_call: TRBV7-9; j_call: TRBJ1-5; d_call: .; clone_size: few; cdr3_nt: TGTGCCAGCAGCTTAGGGCAGATGAGCAATCAGCCCCAGCATTTT; cdr3_aa: CASSLGQMSNQPQHF
v_call: TRBV27; j_call: TRBJ1-2; d_call: .; clone_size: .; cdr3_nt: TGTGCCAGCAGTTTAAAGTGGGAGGCTAACTATGGCTACACCTTC; cdr3_aa: CASSLKWEANYGYTF
v_call: TRBV7-2; j_call: TRBJ1-1; d_call: TRBD1; clone_size: .; cdr3_nt: TGTGCCAGCAGCTGGACAGGGGGCGGTGAAGCTTTCTTT; cdr3_aa: CASSWTGGGEAFF
v_call: TRBV4-2; j_call: TRBJ2-5; d_call: .; clone_size: few; cdr3_nt: TGTGCCAGCAGCCAGGGCTCGCTACAAGAGACCCAGTACTTC; cdr3_aa: CASSQGSLQETQYF
v_call: TRBV6-6; j_call: TRBJ2-7; d_call: TRBD1; clone_size: .; cdr3_nt: TGTGCCAGCAGTGTTACGGCCGGGACAGGGGGCAACGAGCAGTACTTC; cdr3_aa: CASSVTAGTGGNEQYF
v_call: TRBV7-9; j_call: TRBJ1-6; d_call: TRBD1; clone_size: .; cdr3_nt: TGTGCCAGCAGCTTAGCAGGGGGCTCACCCCTCCACTTT; cdr3_aa: CASSLAGGSPLHF
v_call: TRBV25-1; j_call: TRBJ2-5; d_call: TRBD2; clone_size: .; cdr3_nt: TGTGCCAGCAGTGGGAAGCGGGGGTTCGGTCTAGAGACCCAGTACTTC; cdr3_aa: CASSGKRGFGLETQYF
v_call: TRBV1; j_call: TRBJ2-1; d_call: .; clone_size: .; cdr3_nt: TGCACCAGCAGCTTAACGAACGGCCGGGACAAGCTATACAATGAGCAGTTCTTC; cdr3_aa: CTSSLTNGRDKLYNEQFF
v_call: TRBV27; j_call: TRBJ2-5; d_call: TRBD2; clone_size: .; cdr3_nt: TGTGCCAGCAGTCCAAACGGGGCAGGGAGGGAAGAGACCCAGTACTTC; cdr3_aa: CASSPNGAGREETQYF
v_call: TRBV18; j_call: TRBJ2-5; d_call: TRBD1; clone_size: .; cdr3_nt: TGTGCCAGCTCACCATCGACAGGGGGCTCAAAGACCCAGTACTTC; cdr3_aa: CASSPSTGGSKTQYF
v_call: TRBV9; j_call: TRBJ2-1; d_call: TRBD2; clone_size: .; cdr3_nt: TGTGCCAGCAGCACTTTAGCGGGGGGGCTAGCCATCTACAATGAGCAGTTCTTC; cdr3_aa: CASSTLAGGLAIYNEQFF